A selection of T cell receptor beta chains follows, all from one sample in a study of T-cell memory formation after mild COVID-19. Each CDR3 protein is one row after TCRdb ran MiXCR on the 5' RACE reads. The table has about 400,000 distinct CDR3 sequences, approximately 25% seen once. What was sequenced was PBMCs or a T cell subset sorted from them (not recorded which). Receptors originate from an adult woman who had mild COVID-19 (a few samples of this study predate the infection). Cell type and time point are not known. Both conserved end residues are part of each CDR3. A D gene is named only where the DNA matches it firmly. Expanded clones get a size class; other rows say once, few or many, or leave the size out.

V	size	D	J	length	CDR3	DNA
TRBV23-1	NA	TRBD2	TRBJ2-5	17	CASSQSAKRGGVETQYF	TGCGCCAGCAGTCAATCTGCTAAGCGGGGGGGCGTGGAGACCCAGTACTTC
TRBV6-1	NA	TRBD1	TRBJ2-7	15	CASSEARTGTHEQYF	TGTGCCAGCAGTGAAGCGCGGACAGGTACCCACGAGCAGTACTTC
TRBV7-3	many	TRBD1	TRBJ2-3	14	CASSSDRGTDTQYF	TGTGCCAGCAGCTCGGACAGGGGCACAGATACGCAGTATTTT
TRBV30	NA	TRBD2	TRBJ2-5	15	CAWGGGRGIQETQYF	TGTGCCTGGGGCGGGGGTAGAGGGATACAAGAGACCCAGTACTTC
TRBV4-3	few	TRBD1	TRBJ2-7	13	CASSRTDRDEQYF	TGCGCCAGCAGCCGGACCGACAGGGACGAGCAGTACTTC
TRBV27	many	NA	TRBJ1-4	14	CASSFAGNYEKLFF	TGTGCCAGCAGTTTCGCGGGGAACTACGAAAAACTGTTTTTT
TRBV12-3/TRBV12-4	NA	NA	TRBJ2-1	14	CASTTVAVYNEQFF	TGTGCCAGCACCACGGTAGCGGTATACAATGAGCAGTTCTTC
TRBV7-2	many	NA	TRBJ2-1	15	CASRWDPSSYNEQFF	TGTGCCAGCAGGTGGGACCCAAGCTCCTACAATGAGCAGTTCTTC
TRBV12-3/TRBV12-4	NA	NA	TRBJ1-3	16	CASSPPGQLSGNTIYF	TGTGCCAGCAGTCCCCCCGGACAGCTCTCTGGAAACACCATATATTTT
TRBV12-3/TRBV12-4	NA	TRBD1	TRBJ2-3	15	CASSLQGARSDTQYF	TGTGCCAGCAGTTTACAGGGGGCTCGATCAGATACGCAGTATTTT
TRBV5-6	NA	NA	TRBJ2-6	18	CASSLFATAKSGANVLTF	TGTGCCAGCAGCTTATTCGCGACAGCTAAATCTGGGGCCAACGTCCTGACTTTC
TRBV24-1	few	NA	TRBJ1-4	14	CATSDGQIGEKLFF	TGTGCCACCAGTGATGGACAGATAGGTGAAAAACTGTTTTTT
TRBV24-1	NA	NA	TRBJ1-6	13	CATSLGGNSPLHF	TGTGCCACCAGCTTGGGGGGGAATTCACCCCTCCACTTT
TRBV12-3/TRBV12-4	few	NA	TRBJ2-3	13	CASTPTVTDTQYF	TGTGCCAGCACCCCCACCGTCACAGATACGCAGTATTTT
TRBV5-5	few	TRBD2	TRBJ2-3	15	CASSLDGRASDTQYF	TGTGCCAGCAGCTTAGACGGGAGGGCCTCTGATACGCAGTATTTT